These 12 T cell receptor beta chains share one sample of origin, sequenced in a study of response to subunit inactivated influenza vaccine. MiXCR was run by TCRdb on the RT-PCR reads, yielding one entry per CDR3 protein. Here the sample spans about 520,000 distinct CDR3 sequences, 6% to 9% being singletons. The sample was PBMCs from blood, taken less than 25 months after vaccination. The source of these receptors is a man between 50 and 75 years old who received an inactivated influenza vaccine.

The chain joins TRBV7-9 to TRBJ1-2; possibly TRBD1 for D (6 bases). Germline V gives CDR1 SEHNR, CDR2 FQNEAQ (reference sequence). The CDR3 consists of 15 residues. With 5 bases removed from V and 5 bases from J, the gap between germline ends came to 18 bases. The DNA of the CDR3 is TGTGCCAGCAGCCCACAATCAACAGGGAGGTATGGCTACACCTTC. Encoded protein: CASSPQSTGRYGYTF.

This clonotype was counted at least ten times. The chain recombines TRBV20-1 with TRBJ2-5; 10 bases are a match to TRBD2. The junction had 6 bases not matched to a gene; V was cut back by 3 bases and J by 5 bases. The CDR3 runs to 14 residues. The germline CDR1 and CDR2 sequences are DFQATT and SNEGSKA (reference sequence). CDR3 region: CSARRPSGSETQYF. The CDR3 region has the DNA TGCAGTGCTAGGAGACCTAGCGGGAGTGAGACCCAGTACTTC.

This clonotype has just a few counts. The genes are TRBV20-1 and TRBJ1-2; 7 bases agree with TRBD1. CDR3 length equals 13 residues. Germline loops: CDR1 DFQATT, CDR2 SNEGSKA (reference sequence). The trim removed 5 bases at V and 2 bases at J, leaving 5 bases unmatched. CDR3 sequence: CSAPGTDNYGYTF. In DNA form, the CDR3 reads TGCAGTGCTCCCGGGACAGACAACTATGGCTACACCTTC.

The sample holds a few counts of this clonotype. The chain uses TRBV5-1 and TRBJ1-1; D perhaps matches TRBD1 (5 bases). The CDR3 extends over 13 amino acids. Deletions cut 5 bases from V and 1 base from J, with 9 bases between. From germline, CDR1 is SGHRS and CDR2 YFSETQ. The CDR3 protein is CASRVGGNTEAFF. The CDR3 DNA follows: TGCGCCAGCAGGGTCGGGGGGAACACTGAAGCTTTCTTT.

This clonotype showed up just a few times. The rearrangement uses TRBV6-2 or TRBV6-3 and TRBJ1-6; no clear D gene. The CDR3 extends over 11 amino acids. Germline lookup yields CDR1 MNHEY and CDR2 SVGEGT. With 5 bases removed from V and 14 bases from J, the gap between germline ends came to 10 bases. The CDR3 sequence: CASSNKGALHF. CDR3 DNA: TGTGCCAGCAGTAACAAGGGTGCCCTCCACTTT.

In this sample, this clonotype turned up many times. The rearrangement uses TRBV5-1 and TRBJ2-1; maybe TRBD2 (5 bases). The CDR3 runs 13 residues. Trimming removed 4 bases at V and 7 bases at J, with 12 bases between. The germline V gene encodes CDR1 SGHRS and CDR2 YFSETQ. The CDR3 here is CASSEDWKNEQFF. The CDR3 DNA is TGCGCCAGCAGCGAGGACTGGAAAAATGAGCAGTTCTTC. Using reference TRBV5-1 and TRBJ2-1 for the parts outside the CDR3, the full variable domain is KAGVTQTPRYLIKTRGQQVTLSCSPISGHRSVSWYQQTPGQGLQFLFEYFSETQRNKGNFPGRFSGRQFSNSRSEMNVSTLELGDSALYLCASSEDWKNEQFFGPGTRLTVL.

Ten or more counts support this clonotype. V and J are TRBV6-1 and TRBJ2-3; perhaps TRBD2 as D (5 bases). Trimming shortened V by 8 bases and J by 0 bases, and 12 bases separated the two germline ends. Germline V gene sequence: CDR1 MNHNS, CDR2 SASEGT. CDR3 size: 14 residues. This CDR3 reads CASGGGTSTDTQYF. The CDR3 DNA follows: TGTGCCAGCGGAGGAGGTACTAGCACAGATACGCAGTATTTT.

The chain links TRBV7-8 to TRBJ2-1; perhaps TRBD2 as D (6 bases). The CDR3 runs to 15 residues. Germline V CDR1 and CDR2: SGHVS, FQNEAQ. The V end lost 5 bases, the J end lost 2 bases, and 13 bases lay between the germline ends. CDR3 protein: CASSHGSLTYNEQFF. CDR3 nucleotides: TGTGCCAGCAGCCACGGGAGCCTCACCTACAATGAGCAGTTCTTC.

Only a few counts were recorded for this clonotype. The rearrangement uses TRBV18 and TRBJ2-7; D is unresolved. The germline V gene has CDR1 KGHSH and CDR2 LQKENI. This CDR3 is 14 amino acids long. Trimming cost V 2 bases and J 5 bases, with 13 bases left between them. DNA of the CDR3: TGTGCCAGCTCACCAGACCTGGTTGTCGACGAGCAGTACTTC. Translation: CASSPDLVVDEQYF. Full variable domain (missing parts from reference TRBV18 and TRBJ2-7): NAGVMQNPRHLVRRRGQEARLRCSPMKGHSHVYWYRQLPEEGLKFMVYLQKENIIDESGMPKERFSAEFPKEGPSILRIQQVVRGDSAAYFCASSPDLVVDEQYFGPGTRLTVT.

A few counts support this clonotype. The rearrangement joins TRBV6-5 to TRBJ2-7; D is ambiguous. With 9 bases removed from V and 6 bases from J, the gap between germline ends came to 12 bases. This CDR3 is 11 amino acids long. The germline V gene has CDR1 MNHEY and CDR2 SVGAGI. The CDR3 here is CASCQGGEQYF. CDR3 nucleotide sequence: TGTGCCAGTTGCCAAGGCGGCGAGCAGTACTTC.

The rearrangement uses TRBV4-2 and TRBJ1-5; a weak D match, TRBD1 (5 bases). Per germline, CDR1 LGHNA and CDR2 YNFKEQ. This CDR3 has 15 residues. V lost 2 bases, J lost 4 bases, and 12 bases lay in between. The CDR3 coding sequence is TGTGCCAGCAGCCAAATAAGGGGAGGAAATCAGCCCCAGCATTTT. Amino acids: CASSQIRGGNQPQHF.

This clonotype was seen at least ten times. V and J are TRBV11-2 and TRBJ2-7; D remains ambiguous. V was shortened by 5 bases and J by 0 bases, with 2 bases between the two germline ends. The CDR3 has 11 amino acids. Germline V lookup: CDR1 SGHAT, CDR2 FQNNGV. The CDR3 DNA follows: TGTGCCAGCAGCGTCTCCTACGAGCAGTACTTC. Translation: CASSVSYEQYF.